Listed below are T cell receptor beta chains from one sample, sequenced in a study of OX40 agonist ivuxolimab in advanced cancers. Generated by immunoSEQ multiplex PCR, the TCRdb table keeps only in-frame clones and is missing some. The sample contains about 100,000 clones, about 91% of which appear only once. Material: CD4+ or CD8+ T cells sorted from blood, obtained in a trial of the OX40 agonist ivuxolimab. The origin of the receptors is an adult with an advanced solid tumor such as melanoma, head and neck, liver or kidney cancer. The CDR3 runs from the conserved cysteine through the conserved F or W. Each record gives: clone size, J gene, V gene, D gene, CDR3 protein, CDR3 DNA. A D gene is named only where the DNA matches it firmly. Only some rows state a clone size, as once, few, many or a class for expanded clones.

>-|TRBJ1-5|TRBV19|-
CASRDPLERNQPQHF
TGTGCCAGTAGAGACCCCCTAGAGCGCAATCAGCCCCAGCATTTT
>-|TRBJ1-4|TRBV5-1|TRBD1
CASSTTNRGSEKLFF
TGCGCCAGCAGCACAACGAACAGGGGTAGTGAAAAACTGTTTTTT
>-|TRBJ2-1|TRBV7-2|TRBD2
CASSRTSREQFF
TGTGCCAGCAGCCGGACTAGCCGCGAGCAGTTCTTC
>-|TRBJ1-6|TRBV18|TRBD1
CASSRDRGGSPLHF
TGTGCCAGCTCCCGGGACAGGGGAGGCTCACCCCTCCACTTT
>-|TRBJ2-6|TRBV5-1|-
CASSLVGNSGANVLTF
TGCGCCAGCAGCTTGGTTGGGAACTCTGGGGCCAACGTCCTGACTTTC
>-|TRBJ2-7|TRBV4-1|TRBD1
CASSQAGQGARSSYEQYF
TGCGCCAGCAGCCAAGCGGGACAGGGGGCAAGAAGCTCCTACGAGCAGTACTTC
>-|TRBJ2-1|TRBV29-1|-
CSVNRGGATQQFF
TGCAGCGTTAATCGAGGGGGAGCGACACAGCAGTTCTTC
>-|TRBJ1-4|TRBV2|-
CASRQHNEKLFF
TGTGCCAGCAGACAGCATAATGAAAAACTGTTTTTT
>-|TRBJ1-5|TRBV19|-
CASMHRGLEPQHF
TGTGCCAGTATGCATCGAGGGCTGGAGCCCCAGCATTTT
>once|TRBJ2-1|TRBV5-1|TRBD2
CASSGTSRNSYNEQFF
TGCGCCAGCAGCGGGACTAGCCGAAACTCCTACAATGAGCAGTTCTTC
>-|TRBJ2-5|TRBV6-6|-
CASGPRTPPETQYF
TGTGCCAGCGGGCCGAGGACCCCTCCCGAGACCCAGTACTTC
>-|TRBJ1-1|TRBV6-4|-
CASSRRGRRFATEAFF
TGTGCCAGCAGTCGGAGGGGACGTCGATTCGCCACTGAAGCTTTCTTT
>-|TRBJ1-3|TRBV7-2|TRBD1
CASSIFVRDRANSGNTIYF
TGTGCCAGCAGCATTTTCGTACGGGACAGGGCTAACTCTGGAAACACCATATATTTT
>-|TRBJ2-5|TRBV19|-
CASTGAWGETQYF
TGTGCCAGTACGGGGGCATGGGGAGAGACCCAGTACTTC
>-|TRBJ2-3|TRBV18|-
CASSPRDAPRNTQYF
TGTGCCAGCTCCCCTAGGGATGCCCCTCGAAATACGCAGTATTTT
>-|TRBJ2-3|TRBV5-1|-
CASSQTGHEADTQYF
TGCGCCAGCAGCCAGACAGGCCACGAGGCAGATACGCAGTATTTT
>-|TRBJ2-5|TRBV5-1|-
CASSFLGQQETQYF
TGCGCCAGCAGCTTCCTCGGACAGCAAGAGACCCAGTACTTC
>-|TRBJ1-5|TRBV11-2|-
CASSLGGGQPQHF
TGTGCCAGCAGCTTAGGGGGAGGACAGCCCCAGCATTTT
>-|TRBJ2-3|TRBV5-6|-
CASSSGVFFADTQYF
TGTGCCAGCAGCTCAGGGGTGTTCTTTGCAGATACGCAGTATTTT
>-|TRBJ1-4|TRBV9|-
CASSVGGTPNEKLFF
TGTGCCAGCAGCGTAGGTGGGACGCCAAATGAAAAACTGTTTTTT
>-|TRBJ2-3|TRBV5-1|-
CASSLVPGHRSSAADTQYF
TGCGCCAGCAGCTTGGTCCCTGGCCACAGGTCCTCGGCGGCAGATACGCAGTATTTT
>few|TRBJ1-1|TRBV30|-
CAYGRNEAFF
TGTGCTTACGGGAGGAATGAAGCTTTCTTT
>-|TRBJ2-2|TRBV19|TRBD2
CASSIPGIAGAGELFF
TGTGCCAGTAGTATCCCGGGGATAGCGGGAGCCGGGGAGCTGTTTTTT
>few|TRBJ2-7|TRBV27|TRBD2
CASSPLTSGSNEQYF
TGTGCCAGCAGTCCTCTCACTAGCGGGAGCAACGAGCAGTACTTC
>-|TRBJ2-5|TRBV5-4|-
CASSLGHRETQYF
TGTGCCAGCAGCTTGGGACACCGGGAGACCCAGTACTTC
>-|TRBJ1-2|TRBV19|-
CASSRGPLYGYTF
TGTGCCAGTAGCCGGGGACCGCTCTATGGCTACACCTTC
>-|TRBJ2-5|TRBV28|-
CASSLISVQETQYF
TGTGCCAGCAGTTTAATTAGCGTGCAAGAGACCCAGTACTTC
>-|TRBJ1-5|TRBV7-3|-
CASSLTWVGRDRDLYSNQPQHF
TGTGCCAGCAGCTTAACGTGGGTTGGCAGGGATCGCGATCTTTATAGCAATCAGCCCCAGCATTTT
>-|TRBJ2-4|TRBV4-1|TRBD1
CASSQEGQGAGAVKPKNIQYF
TGCGCCAGCAGCCAAGAGGGACAGGGGGCCGGGGCGGTTAAGCCAAAAAACATTCAGTACTTC